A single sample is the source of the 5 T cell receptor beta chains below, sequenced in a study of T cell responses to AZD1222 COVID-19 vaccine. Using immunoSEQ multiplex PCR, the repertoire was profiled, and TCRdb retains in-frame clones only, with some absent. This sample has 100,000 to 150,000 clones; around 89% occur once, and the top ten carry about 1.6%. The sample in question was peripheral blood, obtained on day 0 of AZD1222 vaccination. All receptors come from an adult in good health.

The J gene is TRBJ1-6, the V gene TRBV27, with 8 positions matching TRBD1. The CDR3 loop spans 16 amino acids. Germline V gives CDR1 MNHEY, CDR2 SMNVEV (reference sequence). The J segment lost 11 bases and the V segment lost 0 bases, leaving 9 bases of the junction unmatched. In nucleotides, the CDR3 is TGTGCCAGCAGTTTATCCGACAGGGGAATGGGGGCACCCCTCCACTTT. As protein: CASSLSDRGMGAPLHF.

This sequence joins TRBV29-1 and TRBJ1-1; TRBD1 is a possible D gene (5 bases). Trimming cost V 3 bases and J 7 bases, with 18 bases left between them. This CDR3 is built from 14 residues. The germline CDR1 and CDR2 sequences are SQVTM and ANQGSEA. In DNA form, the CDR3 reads TGCAGCGTTGAGAGGGGCGGGTACGGGGGTGAAGCTTTCTTT. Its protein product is CSVERGGYGGEAFF.

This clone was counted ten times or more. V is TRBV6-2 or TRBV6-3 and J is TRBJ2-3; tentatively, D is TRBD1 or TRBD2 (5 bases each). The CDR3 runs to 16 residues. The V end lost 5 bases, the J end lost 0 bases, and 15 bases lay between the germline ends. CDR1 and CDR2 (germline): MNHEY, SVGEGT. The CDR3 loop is CASSASLGESTDTQYF. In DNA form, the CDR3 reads TGTGCCAGCAGTGCCTCCCTGGGGGAGAGCACAGATACGCAGTATTTT.

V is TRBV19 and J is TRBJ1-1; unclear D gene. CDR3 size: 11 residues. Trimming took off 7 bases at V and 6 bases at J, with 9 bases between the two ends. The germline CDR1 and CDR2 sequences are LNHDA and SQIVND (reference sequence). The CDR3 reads CASTTVAEAFF. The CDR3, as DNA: TGTGCCAGTACCACGGTCGCTGAAGCTTTCTTT.

CDR3 bases: TGTGCCAGCTCACCCCCTCAGGGGAAGGCTTTCTTT. Encoded protein: CASSPPQGKAFF. The V gene is TRBV18, the J gene TRBJ1-1; a possible D gene is TRBD1 (6 bases). Looked up from germline, CDR1 is KGHSH and CDR2 is LQKENI. The CDR3 spans 12 residues. Trimming shortened V by 3 bases and J by 11 bases, and 13 bases separated the two germline ends.